One sample yielded the 28 T cell receptor beta chains listed below, sequenced in a study of T cell responses to AZD1222 COVID-19 vaccine. Generated by immunoSEQ multiplex PCR, the TCRdb table keeps only in-frame clones and is missing some. The sample yields approximately 120,000 clones, under 95% seen once. Here the sequenced sample was peripheral blood, taken on day 0 of AZD1222 vaccination. The receptors were gathered from an adult in good health.

V and J are TRBV28 and TRBJ2-7; D is perhaps TRBD1 (5 bases). The CDR3 contains 11 residues. V lost 6 bases and J 10 bases, leaving 13 bases between the germline ends. Germline V gene lookup returns CDR1 MDHEN and CDR2 SYDVKM. CDR3: CASRATGTQYF. CDR3 coding DNA: TGTGCCAGCAGAGCCACAGGAACACAGTACTTC.

This chain connects TRBV11-3 to TRBJ1-1; D unclear. The CDR3 contains 12 residues. Germline lookup yields CDR1 SGHNT and CDR2 YENEEA. With 5 bases removed from V and 4 bases from J, the gap between germline ends came to 8 bases. CDR3 region: CASSQPSTEAFF. CDR3 sequence (DNA): TGTGCCAGCAGCCAGCCAAGCACTGAAGCTTTCTTT.

The J gene is TRBJ1-1, the V gene TRBV7-9; D is perhaps TRBD1 (5 bases). The CDR3 sequence is 14 residues long. Germline loops: CDR1 SEHNR, CDR2 FQNEAQ (reference sequence). Trimming removed 4 bases at V and 4 bases at J, with 13 bases between. CDR3 amino acids: CASSSDGGGTEAFF. The CDR3 region has the DNA TGTGCCAGCAGCTCAGACGGGGGTGGCACTGAAGCTTTCTTT.

This rearrangement joins TRBV12-5 to TRBJ2-2; TRBD1 aligns across 12 bases. The length of the CDR3 is 16 residues. Germline V gives CDR1 LGHNT, CDR2 FRNRAP. V was pared by 1 base and J by 3 bases, with 0 bases of the junction left unmatched. CDR3 DNA: TGTGCTAGTGGTTTGGGGGACAGGGGGCACACCGGGGAGCTGTTTTTT. Protein sequence: CASGLGDRGHTGELFF.

CDR3 in amino acids: CASSRGLAGVNEQFF. The DNA of the CDR3 is TGTGCCAGCAGCCGAGGACTAGCGGGGGTCAATGAGCAGTTCTTC. This chain uses TRBV3-1 (or the pseudogene TRBV3-2) with TRBJ2-1, with 13 positions matching TRBD2. J was trimmed by 6 bases and V by 4 bases; bases with no gene match: 3. Per the germline V gene, CDR1 is LGHDT and CDR2 is YNNKEL (reference sequence). This CDR3 region has 15 residues.

This clone came up once. The chain recombines TRBV28 with TRBJ1-1, with 9 bases fitting TRBD1. Germline trimming cut 7 bases from V and 9 bases from J; bases unmatched to any gene: 18. Per the germline V gene, CDR1 is MDHEN and CDR2 is SYDVKM. This CDR3 spans 16 amino acids. This CDR3 is CASTGRKQGAPSQAFF. The DNA of the CDR3 is TGTGCCAGCACGGGCCGTAAACAGGGGGCACCTTCTCAAGCTTTCTTT.

The rearrangement links TRBV7-2 to TRBJ2-1; tentative D call: TRBD2 (6 bases). With 5 bases removed from V and 2 bases from J, the gap between germline ends came to 10 bases. This CDR3 has 14 residues. The germline V gene encodes CDR1 SGHTA and CDR2 FQGNSA. The DNA of the CDR3 is TGTGCCAGCAGCGCAAGACTAGCCTACAATGAGCAGTTCTTC. It encodes CASSARLAYNEQFF.

The V gene is TRBV6-5, the J gene TRBJ2-5; the D is unclear. The germline V gene encodes CDR1 MNHEY and CDR2 SVGAGI. CDR3 length: 14 amino acids. V was clipped by 6 bases and J by 5 bases, with 16 bases between them. In nucleotides, the CDR3 is TGTGCCAGCAGCAAGACTTCCCTCGAGGAGACCCAGTACTTC. This translates into CASSKTSLEETQYF.

This clone turned up a few times. The rearrangement uses TRBV5-1 and TRBJ1-1, with D maybe TRBD1 (5 bases). The CDR3 covers 15 residues. Trimming cost V 0 bases and J 2 bases, with 11 bases left between them. CDR1 is SGHRS and CDR2 is YFSETQ in the germline V gene. The CDR3 region is CASSLGGRLNTEAFF. DNA of the CDR3: TGCGCCAGCAGCTTGGGGGGCAGGCTTAACACTGAAGCTTTCTTT.

The chain recombines TRBV28 with TRBJ1-2, with D uncertain. Germline values: CDR1 MDHEN, CDR2 SYDVKM. V lost 3 bases and J lost 1, with 6 bases in between. The CDR3 runs 13 residues. The CDR3 loop reads CASSLKGNYGYTF. In DNA form, the CDR3 reads TGTGCCAGCAGTTTGAAGGGTAACTATGGCTACACCTTC.

The genes are TRBV24-1 and TRBJ1-2; D unclear. V was clipped by 7 bases and J by 7 bases, with 12 bases between them. Looked up from germline, CDR1 is KGHDR and CDR2 is SFDVKD. The CDR3 runs to 12 residues. Here the CDR3 reads CATSAPVGGYTF. Here the CDR3 DNA reads TGTGCCACCAGCGCCCCCGTGGGTGGCTACACCTTC.

The chain employs TRBV27 and TRBJ1-6; the match to TRBD1 covers 9 bases. This CDR3 contains 17 residues. The V gene's germline CDR1 is MNHEY and CDR2 SMNVEV (reference sequence). The V segment lost 4 bases and the J segment 0 bases; nucleotides outside the gene matches: 4. The CDR3 bases are TGTGCCAGCAGTTACGGACAGGGGAGCTCCTATAATTCACCCCTCCACTTT. Translated: CASSYGQGSSYNSPLHF.

The V call is TRBV28, the J call TRBJ2-7; D remains unclear. The ends were cut back, 2 bases at V and 3 bases at J, with 17 bases in the middle. The CDR3 runs to 16 residues. Germline V lookup: CDR1 MDHEN, CDR2 SYDVKM. The DNA for the CDR3 is TGTGCCAGCAGTTTACGCGAGGTTGGGGTCTTCTACGAGCAGTACTTC. Translated: CASSLREVGVFYEQYF.

This chain joins TRBV5-1 and TRBJ2-5; the match to TRBD1 covers 8 bases. Per germline, CDR1 SGHRS and CDR2 YFSETQ. J was trimmed by 2 bases and V by 10 bases; bases with no gene match: 13. The CDR3 contains 15 residues. The CDR3 DNA reads as TGCGCCGGACGGCCGGGGACAGGTATACAAGAGACCCAGTACTTC. Protein product: CAGRPGTGIQETQYF.

The chain recombines TRBV27 with TRBJ1-1, with 10 nucleotides matching TRBD1. Germline CDR1 and CDR2: MNHEY and SMNVEV (reference sequence). V shed 2 bases, J shed 5 bases, and the junction held 2 bases outside the gene matches. CDR3 size: 14 residues. The CDR3 DNA is TGTGCCAGCAGTTTAGACAGGGGGCGAACTGAAGCTTTCTTT. Amino acid sequence: CASSLDRGRTEAFF.

A single count supports this clone. V is TRBV25-1 and J is TRBJ1-1; D remains unclear. The germline CDR1 and CDR2 sequences are MGHDK and SYGVNS. Trimming left V 7 bases short and J 4 bases short, with 13 bases between. This CDR3 has 13 amino acids. CDR3 loop: CASIGILGTEAFF. CDR3 bases: TGTGCCAGCATAGGGATCCTGGGCACTGAAGCTTTCTTT. The complete variable domain, with remaining parts taken from reference TRBV25-1 and TRBJ1-1, reads EADIYQTPRYLVIGTGKKITLECSQTMGHDKMYWYQQDPGMELHLIHYSYGVNSTEKGDLSSESTVSRIRTEHFPLTLESARPSHTSQYLCASIGILGTEAFFGQGTRLTVV.

The V and J genes are TRBV2 and TRBJ2-7, with TRBD1 identical over 7 bases. Germline V gene lookup returns CDR1 SNHLY and CDR2 FYNNEI. The CDR3 runs to 13 residues. Unmatched junction bases numbered 4, after V lost 6 bases and J lost 2 bases. Here the CDR3 reads CASRGGTAYEQYF. The CDR3 coding sequence is TGTGCCAGCAGGGGTGGGACAGCCTACGAGCAGTACTTC. The whole variable domain, remainder taken from reference TRBV2 and TRBJ2-7, is EPEVTQTPSHQVTQMGQEVILRCVPISNHLYFYWYRQILGQKVEFLVSFYNNEISEKSEIFDDQFSVERPDGSNFTLKIRSTKLEDSAMYFCASRGGTAYEQYFGPGTRLTVT.

This sequence joins TRBV5-1 and TRBJ1-6; 7 nucleotides line up with TRBD1. V shed 0 bases and J 7 bases; nucleotides not matched to a gene: 1. CDR1 and CDR2 (germline): SGHRS, YFSETQ. This CDR3 region has 14 residues. CDR3 region: CASSLDRGNSPLHF. Written as DNA, the CDR3 is TGCGCCAGCAGCTTGGACAGGGGAAATTCACCCCTCCACTTT. Full variable domain (rest looked up from reference TRBV5-1 and TRBJ1-6): KAGVTQTPRYLIKTRGQQVTLSCSPISGHRSVSWYQQTPGQGLQFLFEYFSETQRNKGNFPGRFSGRQFSNSRSEMNVSTLELGDSALYLCASSLDRGNSPLHFGNGTRLTVT.

The chain combines TRBV4-2 with TRBJ1-4, with a tentative D call TRBD1 (6 bases). Trimming cost V 0 bases and J 7 bases, with 15 bases left between them. The CDR3 consists of 16 residues. CDR1 and CDR2 (germline): LGHNA, YNFKEQ. CDR3 sequence reads: CASSQELGRGSEKLFF. DNA for the CDR3: TGTGCCAGCAGCCAAGAATTAGGCAGGGGATCTGAAAAACTGTTTTTT.

This chain joins TRBV7-9 and TRBJ1-6; maybe TRBD1 (6 bases). The CDR3 covers 15 residues. V gave up 6 bases and J gave up 7 bases, with 16 bases separating them. The germline gives CDR1 SEHNR, CDR2 FQNEAQ (reference sequence). CDR3 sequence reads: CASSKRRDINSPLHF. As DNA, the CDR3 is TGTGCCAGCAGTAAGCGTCGGGACATCAATTCACCCCTCCACTTT.

The chain combines TRBV9 with TRBJ2-1; D remains ambiguous. The CDR3 extends over 14 amino acids. Trimming left V 6 bases short and J 0 bases short, with 10 bases between. CDR1 and CDR2 (germline): SGDLS, YYNGEE. Here the CDR3 DNA reads TGTGCCAGCACATCATCGGGCTCCTACAATGAGCAGTTCTTC. It specifies CASTSSGSYNEQFF.

V gene TRBV4-1 combines with J gene TRBJ1-1; weak D call: TRBD1 (5 bases). V lost 4 bases, J lost 7 bases, and 19 bases lay in between. This CDR3 comprises 15 residues. Germline CDR1 and CDR2: MGHRA and YSYEKL. CDR3 sequence (DNA): TGCGCCAGCAGCCCCCAAGAGGCAGGGTGGGGTGAAGCTTTCTTT. Translation: CASSPQEAGWGEAFF.

This clone was seen a single time. The chain joins TRBV7-3 to TRBJ2-1; 8 bases map to TRBD1. The CDR3 runs to 14 residues. V gave up 2 bases and J gave up 7 bases; unmatched junction bases: 4. CDR1 is SGHTA and CDR2 is FQGTGA in the germline V gene. Here the CDR3 reads CASSLFQGANEQFF. CDR3 DNA sequence: TGTGCCAGCAGCTTATTCCAGGGGGCAAATGAGCAGTTCTTC.

The V call is TRBV7-2, the J call TRBJ2-1; D uncertain. V was shortened by 6 bases and J by 5 bases, with 11 bases between the two germline ends. CDR3 length: 13 amino acids. CDR1 SGHTA and CDR2 FQGNSA come from the germline V gene. The CDR3 loop reads CASSSLLDNEQFF. CDR3 DNA: TGTGCCAGCAGTTCACTATTGGACAATGAGCAGTTCTTC. Together with reference TRBV7-2 and TRBJ2-1, the CDR3 gives the full variable domain: GAGVSQSPSNKVTEKGKDVELRCDPISGHTALYWYRQSLGQGLEFLIYFQGNSAPDKSGLPSDRFSAERTGGSVSTLTIQRTQQEDSAVYLCASSSLLDNEQFFGPGTRLTVL.

The rearrangement links TRBV6-5 to TRBJ2-1; maybe TRBD1 (6 bases). The germline gives CDR1 MNHEY, CDR2 SVGAGI. The CDR3 has 13 amino acids. V shed 8 bases and J shed 9 bases, with 17 bases lying between them. In nucleotides, the CDR3 is TGTGCCAGCGGCCTAACAGGGTGGAGTGAGCAGTTCTTC. Translation: CASGLTGWSEQFF.

The rearrangement links TRBV7-3 to TRBJ2-1; 8 nucleotides match TRBD2. Germline loops: CDR1 SGHTA, CDR2 FQGTGA. The ends lost 5 bases at V and 4 bases at J; junction bases unmatched: 13. This CDR3 contains 17 residues. The CDR3 sequence is CASSPGGVAGLYNEQFF. CDR3 bases: TGTGCCAGCAGCCCCGGCGGGGTAGCGGGACTTTACAATGAGCAGTTCTTC.

The CDR3 spells CASSPGGSTDTQYF. CDR3 coding DNA: TGTGCCAGCAGTCCAGGGGGCAGCACAGATACGCAGTATTTT. V and J are TRBV6-5 and TRBJ2-3, with 8 positions matching TRBD1. With V trimmed by 5 bases and J by 0 bases, 1 base remained unmatched. The CDR3 is made up of 14 amino acids. Germline loops: CDR1 MNHEY, CDR2 SVGAGI.

V usage is TRBV15 and J usage is TRBJ2-3; 10 nucleotides match TRBD2. CDR1 and CDR2 (germline): LNHNV, YYDKDF (reference sequence). Trimming at V came to 5 bases and at J to 1 base, leaving 9 bases not matched to a gene. The CDR3 is 17 amino acids. The CDR3 protein is CATSERGSGRGTDTQYF. DNA of the CDR3: TGTGCCACCAGCGAAAGGGGGAGCGGGAGGGGCACAGATACGCAGTATTTT.